Below are 21 T cell receptor beta chains sequenced from a single sample in a study of monozygotic twins with inflammatory bowel disease. Reprocessing the 5' RACE reads, TCRdb reports a single entry for every CDR3 protein and omits DNA. This sample's table has about 160,000 distinct CDR3 sequences. Sequenced input: blood. The source of these receptors is a human donor with ulcerative colitis or Crohn's disease, or a healthy co-twin of an affected twin (not recorded which).

This chain links TRBV20-1 with TRBJ2-1; the D call from TCRdb, TRBD2, cannot be confirmed without DNA. In germline, CDR1 is DFQATT, CDR2 SNEGSKA (reference sequence). The CDR3 contains 15 residues. This CDR3 is CSARAFEREGQEQFF.

The CDR3 here is CSANSEMNTGELFF. The chain carries TRBV20-1 and TRBJ2-2. This CDR3 comprises 14 residues. The germline V gene encodes CDR1 DFQATT and CDR2 SNEGSKA (reference sequence).

The CDR3 region is CASSPYSEGGTEAFF. The genes are TRBV5-5 and TRBJ1-1. This CDR3 spans 15 amino acids. The germline V gene has CDR1 SGHKS and CDR2 YYEKEE (reference sequence).

CDR3: CASSVGLAGVAGELFF. The chain links TRBV7-3 to TRBJ2-2; TCRdb gives TRBD2 as the D gene, but with no DNA this cannot be confirmed. CDR1 is SGHTA, CDR2 FQGTGA, per germline. The CDR3 spans 16 residues.

V gene TRBV11-3 combines with J gene TRBJ2-1; TCRdb designates TRBD2, a call that cannot be tested without DNA. This CDR3 is built from 16 residues. Germline-derived CDR1 and CDR2 are SGHNT and YENEEA. The CDR3 protein is CASSLGRASISNEQFF.

The V and J genes are TRBV7-2 and TRBJ1-1. The CDR3 is made up of 13 amino acids. Germline V lookup: CDR1 SGHTA, CDR2 FQGNSA. CDR3: CASSLYGNTEAFF.

The rearrangement links TRBV27 to TRBJ1-5. The length of the CDR3 is 18 residues. Germline V gene lookup returns CDR1 MNHEY and CDR2 SMNVEV (reference sequence). The CDR3 loop is CASSLSGRTGYSNQPQHF.

The chain employs TRBV20-1 and TRBJ2-3; absent DNA, TCRdb's TRBD2 call cannot be checked. The CDR3 consists of 18 residues. Germline values: CDR1 DFQATT, CDR2 SNEGSKA (reference sequence). The CDR3 protein is CSASPTSGRARWTDTQYF.

The genes are TRBV5-1 and TRBJ1-1; TCRdb proposes TRBD1, but this gene call is untestable without DNA. From germline, CDR1 is SGHRS and CDR2 YFSETQ. The CDR3 is made up of 12 amino acids. The CDR3 is CASSPTGAEAFF.

The rearrangement joins TRBV5-1 to TRBJ2-5; TCRdb gives TRBD1 as the D gene, but with no DNA this cannot be confirmed. The CDR3 spans 13 residues. Germline-derived CDR1 and CDR2 are SGHRS and YFSETQ. The CDR3: CASSSGPQETQYF.

This chain joins TRBV27 and TRBJ2-4; lacking DNA, the TRBD1 call made by TCRdb goes unchecked. The CDR3 contains 16 residues. The V gene's germline CDR1 is MNHEY and CDR2 SMNVEV (reference sequence). CDR3 region: CASSSPDRLAKNIQYF.

V and J are TRBV20-1 and TRBJ2-1; no DNA is available, so the TRBD2 call from TCRdb remains unchecked. The CDR3 length is 15 residues. CDR1 is DFQATT and CDR2 is SNEGSKA in the germline V gene (reference sequence). CDR3 sequence reads: CSASAPETVYNEQFF.

This rearrangement joins TRBV20-1 to TRBJ1-1; TCRdb designates TRBD1, a call that cannot be tested without DNA. The CDR3 loop spans 13 amino acids. CDR1 DFQATT and CDR2 SNEGSKA come from the germline V gene (reference sequence). The CDR3 protein is CSARGGRNTEAFF.

V usage is TRBV7-3 and J usage is TRBJ1-1; TCRdb selects TRBD1, and the lack of DNA leaves this call unchecked. The CDR3 runs 14 residues. Germline V gives CDR1 SGHTA, CDR2 FQGTGA. The CDR3 is CASSLDQRGTEAFF.

The chain carries TRBV2 and TRBJ2-5; TCRdb proposes TRBD1, but this gene call is untestable without DNA. CDR3 length: 13 residues. CDR1 and CDR2 (germline): SNHLY, FYNNEI. CDR3 region: CASSEGGVETQYF.

The genes are TRBV7-3 and TRBJ1-5; the TCRdb call, TRBD1, lacks DNA for checking. Per germline, CDR1 SGHTA and CDR2 FQGTGA. The CDR3 length is 13 residues. CDR3: CASSYGGGQPQHF. Full variable domain (rest looked up from reference TRBV7-3 and TRBJ1-5): GAGVSQTPSNKVTEKGKYVELRCDPISGHTALYWYRQSLGQGPEFLIYFQGTGAADDSGLPNDRFFAVRPEGSVSTLKIQRTERGDSAVYLCASSYGGGQPQHFGDGTRLSIL.

The CDR3 here is CASSSSEDGDNEQFF. The chain is built from TRBV5-6 and TRBJ2-1; the D call from TCRdb, TRBD1, cannot be confirmed without DNA. Germline CDR1 is SGHDT and CDR2 is YYEEEE. The CDR3 covers 15 residues.

This chain links TRBV11-1 with TRBJ2-7; TCRdb proposes TRBD1, but this gene call is untestable without DNA. The germline V gene encodes CDR1 SGHAT and CDR2 FQDESV (reference sequence). The CDR3 length is 19 residues. Here the CDR3 reads CASSLGAGPTHGPPYEQYF.

CDR3 loop: CSAGLRDEQFF. V and J are TRBV20-1 and TRBJ2-1; no DNA is available, so the TRBD2 call from TCRdb remains unchecked. This CDR3 is 11 amino acids long. The germline V gene has CDR1 DFQATT and CDR2 SNEGSKA (reference sequence).

V is TRBV20-1 and J is TRBJ2-1; TCRdb lists TRBD1, though no DNA is available to test this call. Germline V gene data show CDR1 as DFQATT and CDR2 as SNEGSKA (reference sequence). The CDR3 consists of 15 residues. CDR3: CSAPTRDNSYNEQFF.

The chain couples TRBV6-5 to TRBJ1-5. In germline, CDR1 is MNHEY, CDR2 SVGAGI. The CDR3 consists of 12 residues. This chain's CDR3 is CASSSGNQPQHF.